Listed below are T cell receptor beta chains from one sample, sequenced in a study of cytomegalovirus exposure and HLA in healthy donors. Data came from immunoSEQ multiplex PCR; TCRdb stores just in-frame clones and leaves some out. The sample data list approximately 120,000 clones. The sequencing sample was made of PBMCs. The receptors here all came from a woman aged 55-69 years in good health and CMV-seronegative. Both conserved end residues are part of each CDR3. D genes are given only for firm matches.

V,D,J,CDR3,DNA
TRBV27,TRBD2,TRBJ2-6,CASRGGSIVGANVLTF,TGTGCCAGCCGGGGGGGTTCAATAGTCGGGGCCAACGTCCTGACTTTC
TRBV10-3,-,TRBJ2-3,CAIVELFELVLSTDTQYF,TGTGCCATCGTTGAACTTTTTGAACTAGTCTTGAGTACAGATACGCAGTATTTT
TRBV15,-,TRBJ1-6,CATSRDATRNNSPLHF,TGTGCCACCAGCAGAGATGCGACTAGGAATAATTCACCCCTCCACTTT
TRBV19,TRBD1,TRBJ1-2,CASRDRGSYGYTF,TGTGCCAGTCGGGACAGGGGGTCCTATGGCTACACCTTC
TRBV19,TRBD1,TRBJ2-1,CASRDRGHEQFF,TGTGCCAGTAGGGACAGGGGCCATGAGCAGTTCTTC
TRBV5-1,TRBD1,TRBJ2-7,CASSQRTGSSSYEQYF,TGCGCCAGCAGCCAAAGGACAGGGAGCTCCTCCTACGAGCAGTACTTC
TRBV7-9,TRBD2,TRBJ2-1,CASSPPLAGGLTLF,TGTGCCAGCAGTCCCCCCCTAGCGGGAGGGCTCACCCTCTTC
TRBV27,TRBD2,TRBJ2-1,CASSSGTSGYNEQFF,TGTGCCAGCAGTTCCGGGACTAGCGGATACAATGAGCAGTTCTTC
TRBV6-1,-,TRBJ2-7,CASIRGTGTYEQYF,TGTGCCAGCATAAGGGGGACGGGGACCTACGAGCAGTACTTC
TRBV15,-,TRBJ2-7,CATSRDRDSYEQYF,TGTGCCACCAGCAGAGATAGAGACTCCTACGAGCAGTACTTC
TRBV5-1,TRBD1,TRBJ1-5,CASSVGGTDNQPQHF,TGCGCCAGCAGCGTCGGCGGGACAGATAATCAGCCCCAGCATTTT
TRBV6-6,-,TRBJ2-4,CASKDGDKQNIQYF,TGTGCCAGCAAAGACGGGGACAAACAAAACATTCAGTACTTC
TRBV5-8,-,TRBJ1-2,CASSFVYGYTF,TGTGCCAGCAGCTTTGTATATGGCTACACCTTC
TRBV5-6,-,TRBJ2-1,CASSLWEAYNEQFF,TGTGCCAGCAGCTTGTGGGAGGCTTACAATGAGCAGTTCTTC
TRBV5-4,TRBD2,TRBJ2-3,CASSFGTGGADTQYF,TGTGCCAGCAGCTTCGGCACGGGAGGCGCAGATACGCAGTATTTT
TRBV5-4,TRBD1,TRBJ2-7,CASSLGTGEWYEQYF,TGTGCCAGCAGCTTAGGGACAGGGGAGTGGTACGAGCAGTACTTC